These T cell receptor beta chains were read from a single sample in a study of T cell responses to AZD1222 COVID-19 vaccine. The assay was immunoSEQ multiplex PCR, and TCRdb's table has in-frame clones only and misses some. The sample gives about 94,000 clones, around nine tenths of which show up once; more than 10% is in the top ten. The sample here was peripheral blood, taken on day 0 of AZD1222 vaccination. The receptors were sampled from an adult in good health. Each CDR3 is given with its conserved first and last residue. A D gene is named only where the DNA matches it firmly. The size entry is marked missing in some rows and otherwise reads once, few, many or a size class.

>TRBD2|TRBV7-2|TRBJ2-3|once
TGTGCCAGCAGCTCCCAGCGGGGGGGGAACACAGATACGCAGTATTTT
CASSSQRGGNTDTQYF
>TRBD2|TRBV5-1|TRBJ2-1|-
TGCGCCAGCAGCTTAACCGGGACTATGAGCTCCTACAATGAGCAGTTCTTC
CASSLTGTMSSYNEQFF
>-|TRBV4-3|TRBJ2-1|-
TGCGCCAGCAGCCAAGACACGGACACCTACAATGAGCAGTTCTTC
CASSQDTDTYNEQFF
>-|TRBV19|TRBJ1-5|-
TGTGCCAGTAGTATAGATCCAAGGGAGGGCAATCAGCCCCAGCATTTT
CASSIDPREGNQPQHF
>TRBD1|TRBV7-8|TRBJ1-4|once
TGTGCCAGCAGCCTTGACAGGGTTAATGAAAAACTGTTTTTT
CASSLDRVNEKLFF
>TRBD1|TRBV6-1|TRBJ1-5|once
TGTGCCAGCAGTGAAATCAGGGGGCAGGAGCCCCAGCATTTT
CASSEIRGQEPQHF
>-|TRBV4-1|TRBJ1-1|-
TGCGCCAGCAGCCAAGATCCATGGGACAATTTTCCAGCGACAGCTTTCTTT
CASSQDPWDNFPATAFF
>TRBD1|TRBV18|TRBJ1-3|-
TGTGCCAGCTCACCCGACAGGGGGCTATCGCGTGGAAACACCATATATTTT
CASSPDRGLSRGNTIYF
>TRBD1|TRBV2|TRBJ1-6|few
TGTGCCAGCAGTGATAGGGGGCCTTATAATTCACCCCTCCACTTT
CASSDRGPYNSPLHF
>-|TRBV25-1|TRBJ1-5|once
TGTGCCAGCAGTGAATTGGGTCAGCCCCAGCATTTT
CASSELGQPQHF